Below are 3 T cell receptor beta chains sequenced from a single sample in a study of response to subunit inactivated influenza vaccine. Via MiXCR, TCRdb re-called the RT-PCR reads, giving one row per CDR3 protein. The data hold some 850,000 distinct CDR3 sequences, with 18% observed a single time. Sequencing used PBMCs from blood, obtained 5 days after vaccination. The receptors stem from a man aged 45-60 years who received an inactivated influenza vaccine.

This rearrangement joins TRBV11-2 to TRBJ2-7; D possibly matches TRBD1 or TRBD2 (5 bases each). Trimming cost V 8 bases and J 7 bases, with 21 bases left between them. The CDR3 runs 14 residues. In germline, CDR1 is SGHAT, CDR2 FQNNGV. CDR3 residues: CASLKGSGTGEQYF. CDR3 sequence (DNA): TGTGCCAGCCTCAAGGGGTCCGGGACCGGGGAGCAGTACTTC.

This chain's CDR3 is CATSREGRGTSTDTQYF. As DNA, the CDR3 is TGTGCCACCAGCAGAGAGGGGCGGGGGACTAGCACAGATACGCAGTATTTT. This chain uses TRBV15 with TRBJ2-3; TRBD2 matches 7 bases. V shed 0 bases and J 0 bases; nucleotides not matched to a gene: 6. CDR1 and CDR2 from the germline V gene are LNHNV and YYDKDF (reference sequence). There are 17 residues in the CDR3.

The chain is built from TRBV7-2 and TRBJ2-2; 9 positions match TRBD1. The V gene's germline CDR1 is SGHTA and CDR2 FQGNSA. The length of the CDR3 is 16 residues. Unmatched junction bases numbered 8, after V lost 4 bases and J lost 5 bases. The CDR3 here is CASSSPGTGRTGELFF. Written as DNA, the CDR3 is TGTGCCAGCAGCTCCCCCGGGACAGGGAGAACCGGGGAGCTGTTTTTT.